What follows is one T cell receptor beta chain and its context. Its antigen is unidentified. Expressed TCRB transcripts got sequenced, as all isolated RNA was reverse transcribed. Sequenced by immunoSEQ multiplex PCR; TCRdb stores in-frame clones only, minus some. Among about 370,000 clones listed, around 9.6% were seen once. The data are from a study of beta chain features in type 1 diabetes. General study findings and limits: Within each of all four CD4+ subsets, Type 1 diabetes patients had TCRB CDR3s that were moderately but significantly shorter. Type 1 diabetes patients had fewer VDJ junction insertions and more deletions. Relative to healthy donors, patients appeared to have naive, central memory and Treg TCRB repertoires that were more similar.

This CDR3 contains 15 residues. Per the germline V gene, CDR1 is KGHSH and CDR2 is LQKENI. V shed 6 bases and J 4 bases; nucleotides not matched to a gene: 9. Central memory, naive, regulatory and stem cell-like memory CD4+ cells were sorted by CD45RO/CCR7/CD25/CD127/CD95/CD27. The authors obtained over 98% purity in all sorted populations. This sequence was found in a man younger than 40 with type 1 diabetes. The rearrangement links TRBV18 to TRBJ1-3, with 7 bases matching TRBD1. Sequences were obtained from central memory CD4+ T cells from blood. The CDR3 coding sequence is TGTGCCAGCTCCCCCTCCGGGACAGACGGAAACACCATATATTTT. It translates to CASSPSGTDGNTIYF.